This T cell receptor (beta chain) was captured in a study of PD-1 blockade in classical Hodgkin lymphoma. Assay: immunoSEQ multiplex PCR; the TCRdb copy retains only in-frame clones and omits some. Among 50,000 to 85,000 clones listed, over 55% were seen once. There are 13 residues in the CDR3. The germline CDR1 and CDR2 sequences are MNHEY and SVGAGI. V lost 6 bases, J lost 6 bases, and 13 bases lay in between. All patients relapsed after autologous stem cell transplantation, and brentuximab vedotin exposure varied. This TCR derives from a human donor with classical Hodgkin lymphoma. The chain is built from TRBV6-5 and TRBJ2-3; D possibly matches TRBD1 or TRBD2 (6 bases each). The sample was peripheral blood mononuclear cells (PBMCs), taken before the second cycle of nivolumab. The CDR3 is CASRLGGTDTQYF. CDR3 coding DNA: TGTGCCAGCAGGCTAGGGGGGACCGATACGCAGTATTTT.